This paragraph reports one T cell receptor beta chain. Sequenced by immunoSEQ multiplex PCR; TCRdb stores in-frame clones only, minus some. The repertoire includes about 30,000 clones, 85% to 90% of them detected once, and less than 15% sits in the top ten. This entry belongs to a study of blood T cell repertoires in COVID-19. This CDR3 contains 15 residues. With 3 bases clipped from V and 0 bases from J, the junction kept 2 bases outside the gene matches. Germline V gene lookup returns CDR1 SGHNT and CDR2 YYREEE (reference sequence). Material for sequencing was peripheral blood. This TCR was recovered from a human donor in a cohort sampled during active COVID-19. The donor label of this sample is uncertain. The rearrangement joins TRBV5-4 to TRBJ2-2, with 7 positions matching TRBD1. This CDR3 reads CASSSGQSNTGELFF. The DNA for the CDR3 is TGTGCCAGCAGCTCGGGACAGTCGAACACCGGGGAGCTGTTTTTT.